The 16 T cell receptor beta chains reported below all come from one sample, sequenced in a study of OX40 agonist ivuxolimab in advanced cancers. Assay: immunoSEQ multiplex PCR; the TCRdb copy retains only in-frame clones and omits some. The sample has 60,000 to 100,000 clones, just under 95% seen once. This specimen consisted of CD4+ or CD8+ T cells sorted from blood, obtained in a trial of the OX40 agonist ivuxolimab. All receptors come from an adult with an advanced solid tumor such as melanoma, head and neck, liver or kidney cancer.

J is TRBJ2-5 and V is TRBV27, with 9 bases matching TRBD2. V was clipped by 5 bases and J by 0 bases; unmatched bases: 7. The V gene's germline CDR1 is MNHEY and CDR2 SMNVEV (reference sequence). This CDR3 region has 16 residues. The CDR3 DNA follows: TGTGCCAGCAGTCCCTCTAGCGGGGAGTACCAAGAGACCCAGTACTTC. Its protein is CASSPSSGEYQETQYF.

The V and J genes are TRBV5-1 and TRBJ2-7, with TRBD1 as a possible D gene (5 bases). The ends were cut back, 2 bases at V and 5 bases at J, with 11 bases in the middle. Per the germline V gene, CDR1 is SGHRS and CDR2 is YFSETQ. The CDR3 length is 13 residues. Here the CDR3 DNA reads TGCGCCAGCAGCTTACCAGGGTACCACGAGCAGTACTTC. Translating gives CASSLPGYHEQYF.

The gene calls are TRBV21-1 and TRBJ1-2; TRBD1 is taken as the D call from the table, unchecked against the DNA. TRBV21-1 is a pseudogene. This CDR3 has 17 residues. For the CDR3, the DNA is TGTGCCAGCAGTTCCCGGCCCCCCGGGACAGTCAACTATGGCTACACCTTC. Protein sequence: CASSSRPPGTVNYGYTF.

This chain uses TRBV7-9 with TRBJ2-2; D unresolved. The length of the CDR3 is 12 residues. Deletions cut 7 bases from V and 6 bases from J, with 9 bases between. Per the germline V gene, CDR1 is SEHNR and CDR2 is FQNEAQ (reference sequence). The CDR3, as DNA: TGTGCCAGCACCTTCGGGCCCGGGGAGCTGTTTTTT. As protein: CASTFGPGELFF.

The V call is TRBV27, the J call TRBJ2-7; D call uncertain. Germline V gene data show CDR1 as MNHEY and CDR2 as SMNVEV (reference sequence). V gave up 6 bases and J gave up 2 bases, with 14 bases separating them. The CDR3 covers 14 residues. CDR3 sequence: CASSGLRGTYEQYF. As DNA, the CDR3 is TGTGCCAGCAGCGGGCTTAGAGGTACCTACGAGCAGTACTTC.

The chain employs TRBV5-6 and TRBJ1-1, with no clear D. The V end lost 0 bases, the J end lost 8 bases, and 5 bases lay between the germline ends. The germline V gene encodes CDR1 SGHDT and CDR2 YYEEEE. The CDR3 is 11 amino acids. The CDR3 DNA is TGTGCCAGCAGCTTGGGACGGGAAGCTTTCTTT. Its translation is CASSLGREAFF.

This sequence joins TRBV19 and TRBJ2-7; D might be TRBD1 or TRBD2, each matching 5 bases. The germline CDR1 and CDR2 sequences are LNHDA and SQIVND (reference sequence). V was clipped by 2 bases and J by 2 bases, with 19 bases between them. The CDR3 consists of 17 residues. The CDR3 here is CASSIYGTGLGTYEQYF. In DNA form, the CDR3 reads TGTGCCAGTAGTATATATGGGACCGGGCTGGGGACCTACGAGCAGTACTTC.

The chain is built from TRBV2 and TRBJ1-1, with D possibly being TRBD1 (5 bases). The CDR3 contains 14 residues. V was clipped by 5 bases and J by 4 bases, with 14 bases between them. Germline-derived CDR1 and CDR2 are SNHLY and FYNNEI. As DNA, the CDR3 is TGTGCCAGCAGTCCGGGGGTGAGCGGCACTGAAGCTTTCTTT. Its translation is CASSPGVSGTEAFF.

The V and J genes are TRBV9 and TRBJ1-1; 7 bases align to TRBD1. V lost 6 bases and J lost 4; bases outside the gene matches: 9. Germline V gives CDR1 SGDLS, CDR2 YYNGEE. The CDR3 consists of 14 residues. In DNA form, the CDR3 reads TGTGCCAGCAACGAAGGGGGCGCGGGCACTGAAGCTTTCTTT. Translating gives CASNEGGAGTEAFF.

This sequence joins TRBV5-1 and TRBJ2-1; D call uncertain. Trimming left V 3 bases short and J 8 bases short, with 12 bases between. Germline assignment: CDR1 SGHRS and CDR2 YFSETQ. The CDR3 loop spans 13 amino acids. CDR3 coding DNA: TGCGCCAGCAGCTCTCTTATGCCGGATGAGCAGTTCTTC. This sequence encodes CASSSLMPDEQFF. Using reference TRBV5-1 and TRBJ2-1 for the parts outside the CDR3, the full variable domain is KAGVTQTPRYLIKTRGQQVTLSCSPISGHRSVSWYQQTPGQGLQFLFEYFSETQRNKGNFPGRFSGRQFSNSRSEMNVSTLELGDSALYLCASSSLMPDEQFFGPGTRLTVL.

The rearrangement joins TRBV7-2 to TRBJ1-2; no reliable D call. This CDR3 is 12 amino acids long. V gave up 3 bases and J gave up 7 bases, with 9 bases separating them. The germline V gene has CDR1 SGHTA and CDR2 FQGNSA. CDR3 amino acids: CASSLAFPGYTF. The CDR3 DNA is TGTGCCAGCAGCTTGGCGTTCCCTGGCTACACCTTC.

V is TRBV21-1 and J is TRBJ2-4; TRBD2 reflects the table's D call only, with no check against the DNA. TRBV21-1 corresponds to a pseudogene. The CDR3 is 20 residues long. CDR3 sequence (DNA): TGTGCCAGCCCCACGGCCCCCCACCCGGGACTAATCGGAACCAAAAACATTCAGTACTTC. This sequence encodes CASPTAPHPGLIGTKNIQYF.

The CDR3 region has the DNA TGCAGCGTTGAGACGGGGCAAGACTACGAGCAGTACTTC. It codes for CSVETGQDYEQYF. The rearrangement links TRBV29-1 to TRBJ2-7, with D perhaps assigned TRBD1 or TRBD2 (5 bases each). The germline V gene encodes CDR1 SQVTM and CDR2 ANQGSEA. The CDR3 length is 13 residues. Trimming removed 3 bases from V and 3 bases from J, with 12 bases in between.

This chain uses TRBV10-3 with TRBJ1-2, with D possibly matching TRBD1 (5 bases). CDR1 ENHRY and CDR2 SYGVKD come from the germline V gene. The CDR3 runs to 14 residues. V dropped 5 bases and J dropped 6 bases, with 16 bases sitting between them. The DNA of the CDR3 is TGTGCCATCAGTACAGCAGGGCACCAGGATGGCTACACCTTC. Its translation: CAISTAGHQDGYTF.

The V call is TRBV11-2, the J call TRBJ1-6; TRBD1 matches 7 bases. Germline V gene data show CDR1 as SGHAT and CDR2 as FQNNGV. The V segment lost 2 bases and the J segment 2 bases; nucleotides outside the gene matches: 6. The CDR3 is 17 residues long. The CDR3 loop is CASSLTQGTAYNSPLHF. In DNA form, the CDR3 reads TGTGCCAGCAGCTTAACCCAAGGGACAGCCTATAATTCACCCCTCCACTTT.

The chain couples TRBV7-9 to TRBJ1-2; D gene uncertain. This CDR3 comprises 14 residues. CDR1 SEHNR and CDR2 FQNEAQ come from the germline V gene (reference sequence). Trimming pared 4 bases from V and 2 bases from J, leaving 11 bases between. CDR3 bases: TGTGCCAGCAGCTCCGACGGGCTGAACTATGGCTACACCTTC. Translated, it gives CASSSDGLNYGYTF.